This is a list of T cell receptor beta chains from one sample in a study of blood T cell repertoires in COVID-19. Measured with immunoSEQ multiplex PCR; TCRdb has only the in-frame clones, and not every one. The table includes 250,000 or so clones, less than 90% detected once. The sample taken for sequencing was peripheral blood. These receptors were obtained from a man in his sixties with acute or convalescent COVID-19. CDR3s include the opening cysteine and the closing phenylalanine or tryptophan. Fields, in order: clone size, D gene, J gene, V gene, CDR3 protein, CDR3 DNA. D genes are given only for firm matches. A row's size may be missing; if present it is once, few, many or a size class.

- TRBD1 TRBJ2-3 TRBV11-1 CASSMGQYSDTQYF TGTGCCAGCAGCATGGGACAGTACTCAGATACGCAGTATTTT
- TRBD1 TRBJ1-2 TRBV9 CASSPDRGNYGYTF TGTGCCAGCAGCCCAGACAGGGGTAACTATGGCTACACCTTC
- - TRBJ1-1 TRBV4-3 CASSQELAPREAFF TGCGCCAGCAGCCAAGAATTAGCACCGCGTGAAGCTTTCTTT
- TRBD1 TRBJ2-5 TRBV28 CASSSPQGAKRETQYF TGTGCCAGCAGTTCCCCCCAGGGGGCGAAGAGGGAGACCCAGTACTTC
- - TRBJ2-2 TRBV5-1 CASSILGVDTGELFF TGCGCCAGCAGCATTTTAGGGGTTGACACCGGGGAGCTGTTTTTT
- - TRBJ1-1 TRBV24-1 CATSAGVGDTEAFF TGTGCCACCAGTGCCGGGGTCGGGGACACTGAAGCTTTCTTT
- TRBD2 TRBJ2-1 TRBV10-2 CASSGPSGSQYNEQFF TGCGCCAGCAGTGGACCCAGCGGGAGCCAGTACAATGAGCAGTTCTTC
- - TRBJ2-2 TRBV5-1 CASSLSGSTAGELFF TGCGCCAGCAGCTTGTCCGGGTCGACTGCCGGGGAGCTGTTTTTT
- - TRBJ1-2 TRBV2 CASSGLSRNYGYTF TGTGCCAGCAGTGGCCTCTCCAGGAACTATGGCTACACCTTC
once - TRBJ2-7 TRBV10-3 CAISESLAEYEQYF TGTGCCATCAGTGAGTCTTTAGCTGAGTACGAGCAGTACTTC
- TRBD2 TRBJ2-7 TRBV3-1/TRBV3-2 CASSSAGSSGRYEQYF TGTGCCAGCAGCTCAGCCGGTTCTAGCGGGAGATACGAGCAGTACTTC
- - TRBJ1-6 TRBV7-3 CASSSGRAPSPLHF TGTGCCAGCAGCTCCGGCAGGGCTCCTTCACCCCTCCACTTT
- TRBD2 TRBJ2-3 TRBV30 CAWSGTSGKGDTQYF TGTGCCTGGAGTGGTACTAGCGGGAAAGGAGATACGCAGTATTTT
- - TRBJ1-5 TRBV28 CASTIGSGPNQPQHF TGTGCCAGCACCATAGGGTCAGGGCCAAATCAGCCCCAGCATTTT
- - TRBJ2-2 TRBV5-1 CASSLATGTGELFF TGCGCCAGCAGCTTGGCCACGGGGACCGGGGAGCTGTTTTTT
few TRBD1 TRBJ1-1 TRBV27 CASSGQGAHTEAFF TGTGCCAGCAGTGGTCAGGGGGCCCACACTGAAGCTTTCTTT
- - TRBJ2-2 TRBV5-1 CASSFSPYTGELFF TGCGCCAGCAGCTTTAGCCCCTACACCGGGGAGCTGTTTTTT
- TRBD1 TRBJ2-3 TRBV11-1 CASSLEAGGDTQYF TGTGCCAGCAGCTTAGAGGCAGGGGGAGATACGCAGTATTTT
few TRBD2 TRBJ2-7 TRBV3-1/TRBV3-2 CASSQAGTSGNEQYF TGTGCCAGCAGCCAAGCTGGGACTAGCGGGAACGAGCAGTACTTC
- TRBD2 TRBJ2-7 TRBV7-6 CASSLGTSGSYEQYF TGTGCCAGCAGCTTAGGGACTAGCGGGTCCTACGAGCAGTACTTC
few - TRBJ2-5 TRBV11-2 CASSVGHQETQYF TGTGCCAGCAGCGTGGGACATCAAGAGACCCAGTACTTC
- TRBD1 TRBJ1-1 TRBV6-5 CASSYSGTGRNTEAFF TGTGCCAGCAGTTACTCGGGGACAGGGAGGAACACTGAAGCTTTCTTT
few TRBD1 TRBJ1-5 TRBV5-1 CASSLTPNQDRVHQPQHF TGCGCCAGCAGCTTGACGCCTAATCAGGACAGGGTCCATCAGCCCCAGCATTTT
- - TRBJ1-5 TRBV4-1 CASSPGTTTNQPQHF TGCGCCAGCAGCCCGGGAACCACCACGAATCAGCCCCAGCATTTT
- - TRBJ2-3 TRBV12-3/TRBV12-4 CASSLQGTDTQYF TGTGCCAGCAGTTTACAGGGGACAGATACGCAGTATTTT
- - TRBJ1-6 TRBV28 CASSFWQGSPLHF TGTGCCAGCAGTTTTTGGCAGGGTTCACCCCTCCACTTT
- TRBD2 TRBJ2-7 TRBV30 CAWNYGRGPYEQYF TGTGCCTGGAACTACGGGAGGGGACCGTACGAGCAGTACTTC
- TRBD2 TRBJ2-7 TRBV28 CASRFSGDPREQYF TGTGCCAGCAGATTTAGCGGGGATCCGCGGGAGCAGTACTTC
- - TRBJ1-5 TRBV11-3 CASSFFRGSNQPQHF TGTGCCAGCAGCTTTTTCAGGGGTAGCAATCAGCCCCAGCATTTT